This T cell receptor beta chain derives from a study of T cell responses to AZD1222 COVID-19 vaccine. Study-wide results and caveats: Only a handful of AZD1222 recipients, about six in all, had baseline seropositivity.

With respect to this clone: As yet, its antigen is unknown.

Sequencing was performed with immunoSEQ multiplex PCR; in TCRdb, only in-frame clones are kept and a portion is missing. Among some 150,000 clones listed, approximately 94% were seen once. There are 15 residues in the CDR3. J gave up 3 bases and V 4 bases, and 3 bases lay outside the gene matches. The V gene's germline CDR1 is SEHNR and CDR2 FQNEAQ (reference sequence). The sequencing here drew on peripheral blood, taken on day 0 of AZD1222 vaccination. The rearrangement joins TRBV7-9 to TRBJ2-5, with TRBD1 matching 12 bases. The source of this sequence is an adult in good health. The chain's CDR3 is CASSSGQGAEETQYF. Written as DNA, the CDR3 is TGTGCCAGCAGCTCGGGACAGGGGGCCGAAGAGACCCAGTACTTC.